A single sample is the source of the 32 T cell receptor beta chains below, sequenced in a study of CD8 T cells in Susac syndrome. The RNA, about 0.45 to 1 ug, was put through reverse transcription using random hexamers. TCRdb recomputed calls from the immunoSEQ multiplex PCR reads with MiXCR, one row per CDR3 protein. Among roughly 70,000 distinct CDR3 sequences listed, over 95% were seen once. Sequencing was performed on CD4+ T cells from PBMCs. All receptors come from a human donor with multiple sclerosis.

The chain combines TRBV18 with TRBJ2-1; maybe TRBD2 (6 bases). CDR3 length equals 16 residues. V was shortened by 3 bases and J by 0 bases, with 12 bases between the two germline ends. Germline loops: CDR1 KGHSH, CDR2 LQKENI. CDR3 sequence: CASSPGTVGSYNEQFF. The DNA of the CDR3 is TGTGCCAGCTCACCGGGGACTGTCGGCTCCTACAATGAGCAGTTCTTC.

This clonotype is a singleton in its sample. The rearrangement links TRBV6-1 to TRBJ1-5; 7 nucleotides line up with TRBD1. Germline V gives CDR1 MNHNS, CDR2 SASEGT. V lost 4 bases, J lost 8 bases, and 8 bases stayed unmatched. CDR3 length equals 14 residues. The CDR3: CASSATGDLEPQHF. The CDR3 region has the DNA TGTGCCAGCAGTGCAACAGGGGACTTGGAGCCCCAGCATTTT.

Written as DNA, the CDR3 is TGTGCCAGCAGCAAAACTAGTACAGATACGCAGTATTTT. As protein: CASSKTSTDTQYF. The V gene is TRBV7-9, the J gene TRBJ2-3; possibly TRBD2 for D (5 bases). Looked up from germline, CDR1 is SEHNR and CDR2 is FQNEAQ (reference sequence). Trimming shortened V by 5 bases and J by 3 bases, and 9 bases separated the two germline ends. CDR3 size: 13 residues.

Of note for this clonotype: An end of the junction differs from the germline gene, which may be a read error. V is TRBV5-4 and J is TRBJ1-1, with D uncertain. The CDR3 spans 13 residues. CDR1 and CDR2 (germline): SGHNT, YYREEE (reference sequence). Written as DNA, the CDR3 is TGTGCCAGCAGCAGCGGAGTGAACGCTGAAGCTTTCTTT. Translation gives CASSSGVNAEAFF.

This chain uses TRBV4-1 with TRBJ2-5; D ambiguous. The CDR3 has 16 amino acids. Trimming left V 1 base short and J 2 bases short, with 14 bases between. Per germline, CDR1 MGHRA and CDR2 YSYEKL. DNA of the CDR3: TGCGCCAGCAGCCAAGGCGGCGCCCACATTCAAGAGACCCAGTACTTC. Amino acids: CASSQGGAHIQETQYF.

This chain joins TRBV14 and TRBJ2-6; D gene unclear. V lost 1 base and J 4 bases, leaving 5 bases between the germline ends. Germline V CDR1 and CDR2: SGHDN, FVKESK. The CDR3 extends over 14 amino acids. This chain's CDR3 is CASSQANGANVLTF. The CDR3 nucleotides are TGTGCCAGCAGCCAAGCCAACGGGGCCAACGTCCTGACTTTC.

The chain combines TRBV29-1 with TRBJ2-5; D unresolved. The CDR3 contains 12 residues. CDR1 is SQVTM and CDR2 is ANQGSEA in the germline V gene. Trimming shortened V by 4 bases and J by 1 base, and 7 bases separated the two germline ends. The CDR3 sequence: CSVAPIQETQYF. Written as DNA, the CDR3 is TGCAGCGTTGCTCCCATCCAAGAGACCCAGTACTTC.

This chain links TRBV12-3 or TRBV12-4 with TRBJ2-1; D unresolved. This CDR3 spans 11 amino acids. V was cut by 5 bases and J by 5 bases, with 4 bases left in between. CDR3 in amino acids: CASSPHNEQFF. The CDR3 DNA reads TGTGCCAGCAGTCCTCACAATGAGCAGTTCTTC.

This chain joins TRBV30 and TRBJ1-4, with D possibly being TRBD1 (5 bases). Germline V gene lookup returns CDR1 GTSNPN and CDR2 SVGIG (reference sequence). CDR3 length equals 12 residues. V lost 5 bases to trimming and J lost 7 bases, with 11 bases between them. In DNA, the CDR3 is TGTGCCTGGGGGAGGGACGGTGAAAAACTGTTTTTT. This gives the protein CAWGRDGEKLFF.

The gene calls are TRBV12-3 or TRBV12-4 and TRBJ1-5; 7 nucleotides match TRBD1. V was clipped by 5 bases and J by 4 bases; unmatched bases: 11. This CDR3 region has 16 residues. The chain's CDR3 is CASSPRTGPLNQPQHF. CDR3 in DNA: TGTGCCAGCAGTCCGCGGACAGGTCCTCTTAATCAGCCCCAGCATTTT.

The chain combines TRBV7-9 with TRBJ2-2; D is uncertain. V lost 3 bases and J lost 3, with 5 bases in between. The germline gives CDR1 SEHNR, CDR2 FQNEAQ (reference sequence). The CDR3 runs 13 residues. The CDR3 is CASSLLYTGELFF. The CDR3 DNA is TGTGCCAGCAGCTTGCTATACACCGGGGAGCTGTTTTTT.

This rearrangement joins TRBV21-1 to TRBJ2-2; TRBD1 is taken as the D call from the table, unchecked against the DNA. TRBV21-1 is a recognized pseudogene. The length of the CDR3 is 19 residues. The CDR3: CASSKGVGREQARAGELFF. The CDR3 nucleotides are TGTGCCAGCAGCAAAGGGGTCGGCAGGGAGCAGGCTCGAGCCGGGGAGCTGTTTTTT.

This chain uses TRBV4-1 with TRBJ1-2; D may be TRBD1 (6 bases). This CDR3 has 13 residues. The germline gives CDR1 MGHRA, CDR2 YSYEKL. Trimming left V 5 bases short and J 8 bases short, with 15 bases between. This chain's CDR3 is CASSYLGASGYTF. Written as DNA, the CDR3 is TGCGCCAGCAGCTATCTGGGGGCGTCGGGCTACACCTTC.

The chain recombines TRBV11-2 with TRBJ2-7; a weak D match, TRBD2 (5 bases). V gave up 1 base and J gave up 5 bases, with 15 bases separating them. Germline V gene sequence: CDR1 SGHAT, CDR2 FQNNGV. This CDR3 is 15 amino acids long. CDR3 sequence reads: CASSLAGGHRDEQYF. The DNA of the CDR3 is TGTGCCAGCAGCTTAGCTGGCGGGCACCGGGACGAGCAGTACTTC.

For the CDR3, the DNA is TGCGCCAGCAGCCAGTGGGGACAGGCGGCATCTGGGGCCAACGTCCTGACTTTC. Translating it yields CASSQWGQAASGANVLTF. The chain has TRBV4-3 and TRBJ2-6; 8 nucleotides match TRBD1. J lost 1 base, V lost 3 bases, and 8 bases had no gene match. In germline, CDR1 is LGHNA, CDR2 YSLEER. The CDR3 sequence is 18 residues long.

CDR3 amino acids: CASSLDGGLYNEQFF. DNA for the CDR3: TGCGCCAGCAGCTTGGACGGGGGCTTATACAATGAGCAGTTCTTC. The chain combines TRBV5-1 with TRBJ2-1, with D perhaps being TRBD1 or TRBD2 (6 bases each). The CDR3 is made up of 15 amino acids. Germline V CDR1 and CDR2: SGHRS, YFSETQ. Trimming took off 0 bases at V and 4 bases at J, with 11 bases between the two ends.

The chain employs TRBV29-1 and TRBJ2-1; D gene unclear. From germline, CDR1 is SQVTM and CDR2 ANQGSEA. The CDR3 sequence is 13 residues long. Deletions cut 4 bases from V and 5 bases from J, with 12 bases between. CDR3 region: CSVAPRKDNEQFF. The CDR3 nucleotides are TGCAGCGTTGCGCCCAGGAAAGACAATGAGCAGTTCTTC.

This chain connects TRBV3-1 to TRBJ2-1; perhaps TRBD1 as D (6 bases). This CDR3 spans 15 amino acids. V shed 1 base and J shed 7 bases, with 14 bases lying between them. Looked up from germline, CDR1 is LGHDT and CDR2 is YNNKEL (reference sequence). The CDR3 sequence: CASSQAGTRWNEQFF. The CDR3, as DNA: TGTGCCAGCAGCCAAGCAGGGACACGGTGGAATGAGCAGTTCTTC.

V is TRBV20-1 and J is TRBJ2-6; D gene uncertain. The germline CDR1 and CDR2 sequences are DFQATT and SNEGSKA (reference sequence). V was clipped by 4 bases and J by 4 bases, with 8 bases between them. This CDR3 is 13 amino acids long. CDR3 in DNA: TGCAGTGCTATCCATCCCGGGGCCAACGTCCTGACTTTC. It is translated as CSAIHPGANVLTF.

The chain carries TRBV11-3 and TRBJ2-7, with D hard to call. V lost 1 base and J 3 bases, leaving 10 bases between the germline ends. The CDR3 has 14 amino acids. Germline V CDR1 and CDR2: SGHNT, YENEEA. DNA for the CDR3: TGTGCCAGCAGCTTAGGGGGTCTGTTCTACGAGCAGTACTTC. Translated, it gives CASSLGGLFYEQYF.

On this clonotype itself: One junction end does not reproduce the germline sequence, and a read error may be involved. This chain uses TRBV6-5 with TRBJ2-6, with D possibly matching TRBD1 (5 bases). CDR1 is MNHEY and CDR2 is SVGAGI in the germline V gene. This CDR3 region has 15 residues. As DNA, the CDR3 is TGTGCCAGCAGACACGACAGCGCTGGAGCCAACGTCCTGACTTTC. Translated, it gives CASRHDSAGANVLTF.

This chain connects TRBV20-1 to TRBJ1-5, with TRBD1 identical over 7 bases. CDR1 and CDR2 from the germline V gene are DFQATT and SNEGSKA (reference sequence). The junction had 4 bases not matched to a gene; V was cut back by 6 bases and J by 2 bases. This CDR3 has 13 residues. DNA of the CDR3: TGCAGTGCGGACGGACAGGGCAATCAGCCCCAGCATTTT. Protein sequence: CSADGQGNQPQHF.

The rearrangement links TRBV20-1 to TRBJ1-6, with 8 bases that match TRBD1. Germline CDR1 DFQATT, CDR2 SNEGSKA (reference sequence). This CDR3 is 13 amino acids long. V lost 5 bases, J lost 6 bases, and 3 bases stayed unmatched. The CDR3: CSAGDRINSPLHF. DNA of the CDR3: TGCAGTGCTGGGGACAGGATTAATTCACCCCTCCACTTT.

V usage is TRBV7-8 and J usage is TRBJ2-5; no firm D call. The V gene lost 5 bases and the J gene lost 4 bases, with 14 bases spanning the gap. CDR3 length: 14 amino acids. CDR1 SGHVS and CDR2 FQNEAQ come from the germline V gene. The CDR3 DNA reads TGTGCCAGCAGCAAGTTAGGTTGGGGAGAGACCCAGTACTTC. It encodes CASSKLGWGETQYF.

This clonotype was recorded only once. The rearrangement links TRBV19 to TRBJ2-5; 7 bases are a match to TRBD2. This CDR3 spans 16 amino acids. CDR1 and CDR2 (germline): LNHDA, SQIVND (reference sequence). Trimming removed 6 bases from V and 2 bases from J; junction bases left unmatched: 12. In DNA form, the CDR3 reads TGTGCCAGTAGCCCCCGGGCTAGCGGCGGACAAGAGACCCAGTACTTC. It encodes CASSPRASGGQETQYF.

V usage is TRBV11-3 and J usage is TRBJ1-1, with no clear D. Germline-derived CDR1 and CDR2 are SGHNT and YENEEA. V lost 5 bases, J lost 2 bases, and 12 bases lay in between. The CDR3 has 14 residues. The CDR3 loop reads CASSPTAGNTEAFF. CDR3 bases: TGTGCCAGCAGCCCAACGGCGGGAAACACTGAAGCTTTCTTT.

A single count supports this clonotype. This rearrangement joins TRBV2 to TRBJ1-1; D might be TRBD1 (6 bases). The length of the CDR3 is 14 residues. The germline V gene has CDR1 SNHLY and CDR2 FYNNEI. V lost 6 bases, J lost 4 bases, and 15 bases lay in between. The CDR3: CASSAQGWGTEAFF. CDR3 in DNA: TGTGCCAGCAGCGCACAGGGTTGGGGCACTGAAGCTTTCTTT.

V is TRBV7-2 and J is TRBJ1-1, with 7 bases that match TRBD1. The ends lost 5 bases at V and 0 bases at J; junction bases unmatched: 3. This CDR3 has 14 residues. CDR1 SGHTA and CDR2 FQGNSA come from the germline V gene. CDR3 in amino acids: CASSRGRMNTEAFF. CDR3 in DNA: TGTGCCAGCAGCAGGGGGCGAATGAACACTGAAGCTTTCTTT.

The genes are TRBV9 and TRBJ2-6, with 7 nucleotides matching TRBD1. V lost 4 bases and J lost 2; bases outside the gene matches: 6. CDR3 length equals 16 residues. In germline, CDR1 is SGDLS, CDR2 YYNGEE. The chain's CDR3 is CASSPRGGAGANVLTF. CDR3 nucleotide sequence: TGTGCCAGCAGCCCTCGAGGGGGCGCTGGGGCCAACGTCCTGACTTTC.

The chain links TRBV21-1 to TRBJ2-1. TRBV21-1 is annotated as a pseudogene. The CDR3 is 16 residues long. The CDR3 reads CASRGSESSSYNEQFF. Written as DNA, the CDR3 is TGTGCCAGCAGGGGTTCAGAATCGAGCTCCTACAATGAGCAGTTCTTC.

This clonotype was picked up one time. The chain recombines TRBV29-1 with TRBJ1-1; D not resolved. The V end lost 0 bases, the J end lost 4 bases, and 9 bases lay between the germline ends. The germline V gene has CDR1 SQVTM and CDR2 ANQGSEA. The CDR3 extends over 13 amino acids. The CDR3 spells CSVEERVFTEAFF. CDR3 nucleotide sequence: TGCAGCGTTGAAGAACGCGTCTTCACTGAAGCTTTCTTT. Full variable domain (outside the CDR3, taken from reference TRBV29-1 and TRBJ1-1): SAVISQKPSRDICQRGTSLTIQCQVDSQVTMMFWYRQQPGQSLTLIATANQGSEATYESGFVIDKFPISRPNLTFSTLTVSNMSPEDSSIYLCSVEERVFTEAFFGQGTRLTVV.

This chain links TRBV7-8 with TRBJ2-7; no clear D. Germline V gene lookup returns CDR1 SGHVS and CDR2 FQNEAQ. Trimming pared 2 bases from V and 7 bases from J, leaving 18 bases between. This CDR3 contains 15 residues. The DNA of the CDR3 is TGTGCCAGCAGCTTAAACCTAGGGTGGGTCGTGGAGCAGTACTTC. Residues: CASSLNLGWVVEQYF.